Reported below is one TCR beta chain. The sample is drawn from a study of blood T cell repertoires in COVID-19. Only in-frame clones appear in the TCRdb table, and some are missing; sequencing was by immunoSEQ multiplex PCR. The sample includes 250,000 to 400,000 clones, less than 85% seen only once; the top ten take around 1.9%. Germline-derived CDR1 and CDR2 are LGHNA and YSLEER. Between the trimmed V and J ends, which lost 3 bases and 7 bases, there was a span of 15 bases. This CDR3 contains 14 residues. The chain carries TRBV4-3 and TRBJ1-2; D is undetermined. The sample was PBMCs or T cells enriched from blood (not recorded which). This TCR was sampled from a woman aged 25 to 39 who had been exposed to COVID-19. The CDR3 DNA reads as TGCGCCAGCAGCCAGTTCGATGGGCCAAGTGGCTACACCTTC. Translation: CASSQFDGPSGYTF.